This T cell receptor (beta chain) stems from a study of PD-1 blockade in classical Hodgkin lymphoma. Relapses following autologous stem cell transplantation were seen in all patients, with brentuximab vedotin exposure varying. With respect to this clone: The junction and the germline gene differ at one end; a read error may be behind it.

Here immunoSEQ multiplex PCR was the method, and the copy in TCRdb shows in-frame clones only, minus some. The sample includes some 100,000 clones, around 89% of them seen just once. The germline V gene encodes CDR1 GTSNPN and CDR2 SVGIG (reference sequence). CDR3 length: 11 amino acids. The sequencing used peripheral blood mononuclear cells (PBMCs), collected before the second cycle of nivolumab. This receptor was obtained from a human donor with classical Hodgkin lymphoma. V is TRBV30 and J is TRBJ1-1; no clear D. The CDR3 DNA is TGTGCCTGGAGTGACCCAACTAACCCCAGGTTT. Amino acid sequence: CAWSDPTNPRF. The entire variable domain, with the rest obtained from reference TRBV30 and TRBJ1-1, is as follows: SQTIHQWPATLVQPVGSPLSLECTVEGTSNPNLYWYRQAAGRGLQLLFYSVGIGQISSEVPQNLSASRPQDRQFILSSKKLLLSDSGFYLCAWSDPTNPRFGQGTRLTVV.